This T cell receptor beta chain was sequenced for a study of identical twins. TCRdb called the 5' RACE reads again in MiXCR, with one record for every CDR3 protein. Of 250,000 or so distinct CDR3 sequences in the sample, roughly 12% were seen once. CDR3 length: 12 amino acids. The junction had 9 bases not matched to a gene; V was cut back by 6 bases and J by 11 bases. Overall study findings and caveats: Models underestimated TCR alpha sharing (out-of-frame) in monozygotic twins. Out-of-frame alpha sequences shared by twins showed excess low generation probability. Interpretation of the results relied on cross-sectional statistical analysis and not on following the same donors.

This clonotype was counted a few times. No antigen is known for it. The same data also contributed to another study, on yellow fever vaccine responses in identical twins. That report notes: Vaccine T cell responses of twins reportedly seemed partly convergent and partly personalized.

The rearrangement joins TRBV12-3 or TRBV12-4 to TRBJ1-1, with 7 nucleotides matching TRBD1. The receptor's source is a young woman in good health. Material for sequencing was memory (CD45RO+) T cells sorted from blood. The CDR3 sequence is CASSPRQGEAFF. The CDR3 bases are TGTGCCAGCAGCCCTCGACAGGGTGAGGCTTTCTTT.